One sample yielded the 24 T cell receptor beta chains listed below, sequenced in a study of T cell clonality in common variable immunodeficiency (dated by TCRdb to between 2014 and 2016). General conclusions and limits of the study: Reportedly, TCRbeta sequences from CVID had fewer deletions and N-nucleotide insertions, and highly modified clones with 13 or more V deletions were absent from CVID.

These receptors lack a known antigen. The protocol used for the library was the immunoSEQ multiplex PCR assay. This immuneACCESS table, as held by TCRdb, lists in-frame sequences with V and J called but not all clones. Of the missing ones, under half trace to an unresolved V gene in checked studies; the others have no known cause. This sample has about 16,000 clones in the table, none counted a single time. The ten biggest clones cover 14% of the sample. Sequencing was carried out using peripheral blood mononuclear cells. The source of these receptors is a human donor with common variable immunodeficiency.

In its sample, this clone was seen a few times. The read falls 3 residues short of the CDR3 end, and the missing part is taken from the germline J gene. This rearrangement joins TRBV2 to TRBJ1-6; tentatively, D is TRBD1 (5 bases). V lost 5 bases, J lost 6 bases, and 11 bases lay in between. The CDR3 has 14 amino acids. From germline, CDR1 is SNHLY and CDR2 FYNNEI. CDR3 sequence: CASSRSGGNSPLHF. The CDR3 DNA, read in part, is TGTGCCAGCAGTAGGTCCGGGGGTAATTCACCC.

As concerns this clone: From the germline J gene comes the end of the CDR3, since the read stops 3 residues before it. The chain recombines TRBV2 with TRBJ2-6; maybe TRBD2 (5 bases). The CDR3 runs to 17 residues. V was pared by 3 bases and J by 5 bases, with 17 bases between. Germline values: CDR1 SNHLY, CDR2 FYNNEI. The CDR3 sequence is CASSDPARTGRANVLTF. CDR3 DNA, as far as it was read: TGTGCCAGCAGTGACCCTGCAAGGACTGGGCGGGCCAACGTC.

The sample holds a few counts of this clone. From the germline J gene comes the end of the CDR3, since the read stops 3 residues before it. This sample includes further DNA sequences coding for the same CDR3. The chain is built from TRBV5-6 and TRBJ2-2; 7 bases are a match to TRBD1. This CDR3 spans 15 amino acids. CDR1 SGHDT and CDR2 YYEEEE come from the germline V gene. The V segment lost 0 bases and the J segment 3 bases; nucleotides outside the gene matches: 2. The CDR3 DNA, read in part, is TGTGCCAGCAGCTTGGTTCAGGGGGACACCGGGGAG. The encoded protein is CASSLVQGDTGE. The CDR3 in full is CASSLVQGDTGELFF.

This clone appeared a few times. Read sequence stops 3 residues before the CDR3 end, and the germline J gene provides the missing end. The chain combines TRBV5-1 with TRBJ2-1; D is possibly TRBD1 (6 bases). Germline CDR1 is SGHRS and CDR2 is YFSETQ. V dropped 3 bases and J dropped 5 bases, with 15 bases sitting between them. This CDR3 region has 15 residues. The CDR3 here is CASSSGTLTNNEQFF. The sequenced part of the CDR3 DNA is TGCGCCAGCAGCTCCGGGACACTCACCAACAATGAG.

There are a few counts of this clone. The CDR3 end falls 3 residues outside the read, so it is completed with the germline J gene. J is TRBJ2-3 and V is TRBV19; D may be TRBD2 (6 bases). CDR1 is LNHDA and CDR2 is SQIVND in the germline V gene (reference sequence). This CDR3 comprises 16 residues. V lost 6 bases to trimming and J lost 0 bases, with 16 bases between them. The CDR3 region is CASSQVPRGSTDTQYF. The part of the CDR3 DNA that was read is TGTGCCAGTAGCCAAGTACCGCGGGGAAGCACAGATACG.

About this clone: Sequencing ends 3 residues short of the CDR3 end; the germline J gene provides the rest. V gene TRBV30 combines with J gene TRBJ2-3; TRBD1 matches at 8 bases. Germline assignment: CDR1 GTSNPN and CDR2 SVGIG (reference sequence). After removal of 4 bases from V and 2 bases from J, the junction contained 8 bases not matched to a gene. The CDR3 loop spans 15 amino acids. CDR3 DNA (partial): TGTGCCTGGACCCGGACAGGGCATTTCACAGATACG. It translates to CAWTRTGHFTDT. The whole CDR3 protein is CAWTRTGHFTDTQYF.

The sample holds a few counts of this clone. The sequence runs out 3 residues before the end of the CDR3; the remainder is reconstructed from the germline J gene. The gene calls are TRBV7-7 and TRBJ2-5; D uncertain. This CDR3 comprises 11 residues. Germline CDR1 reads SSHAT; CDR2 reads FNYEAQ (reference sequence). The V gene lost 5 bases and the J gene lost 5 bases, with 6 bases spanning the gap. Partial CDR3 DNA: TGTGCCAGCAGCAAACTTGAGACC. This encodes CASSKLET. The complete CDR3 sequence is CASSKLETQYF.

This clone was seen only a few times. Read data end 3 residues before the CDR3 end; the end is taken from the germline J gene. This rearrangement joins TRBV7-9 to TRBJ2-3; possibly TRBD2 for D (6 bases). Germline V gene lookup returns CDR1 SEHNR and CDR2 FQNEAQ (reference sequence). V shed 4 bases and J shed 2 bases, with 13 bases lying between them. CDR3 size: 15 residues. CDR3 DNA (partial): TGTGCCAGCAGCTCCGCCGGGACTTTCACAGATACG. It encodes CASSSAGTFTDT. The complete CDR3 reads CASSSAGTFTDTQYF. The variable domain in full, completed from reference TRBV7-9 and TRBJ2-3, reads DTGVSQNPRHKITKRGQNVTFRCDPISEHNRLYWYRQTLGQGPEFLTYFQNEAQLEKSRLLSDRFSAERPKGSFSTLEIQRTEQGDSAMYLCASSSAGTFTDTQYFGPGTRLTVL.

By share, this clone ranks as medium-sized (0.01 to 0.1%). From the germline J gene comes the end of the CDR3, since the read stops 3 residues before it. The rearrangement uses TRBV5-1 and TRBJ2-4, with 8 bases matching TRBD1. The CDR3 contains 16 residues. With V trimmed by 4 bases and J by 2 bases, 8 bases remained unmatched. Germline V gene lookup returns CDR1 SGHRS and CDR2 YFSETQ. The chain's CDR3 is CASSPSGGMSKNIQYF. The DNA read from the CDR3 is TGCGCCAGCAGCCCCTCAGGGGGCATGTCCAAAAACATT.

In its sample, this clone was seen many times. From the germline J gene comes the end of the CDR3, since the read stops 3 residues before it. V gene TRBV5-1 combines with J gene TRBJ2-1; D is uncertain. V was clipped by 0 bases and J by 7 bases, with 8 bases between them. CDR3 length: 13 residues. CDR1 and CDR2 (germline): SGHRS, YFSETQ. CDR3: CASSLAWANEQFF. The covered CDR3 bases are TGCGCCAGCAGCTTGGCCTGGGCGAATGAG.

In its sample, this clone was seen a few times. The missing CDR3 end, 3 residues past where the read stops, is filled in from the germline J gene. The V and J genes are TRBV2 and TRBJ1-6; 7 nucleotides match TRBD1. The CDR3 is 14 amino acids. Germline lookup yields CDR1 SNHLY and CDR2 FYNNEI. V trimming: 3 bases; J trimming: 12 bases; junction bases outside the gene matches: 8. The chain's CDR3 is CASSEEGAGRPLHF. The covered CDR3 bases are TGTGCCAGCAGTGAGGAGGGGGCTGGACGACCC. The full variable domain, its missing parts supplied by reference TRBV2 and TRBJ1-6, is EPEVTQTPSHQVTQMGQEVILRCVPISNHLYFYWYRQILGQKVEFLVSFYNNEISEKSEIFDDQFSVERPDGSNFTLKIRSTKLEDSAMYFCASSEEGAGRPLHFGNGTRLTVT.

This clone was counted only a few times. Read data end 3 residues before the CDR3 end; the end is taken from the germline J gene. The chain carries TRBV2 and TRBJ2-3, with TRBD1 identical over 8 bases. Trimming removed 10 bases from V and 0 bases from J; junction bases left unmatched: 6. CDR1 is SNHLY, CDR2 FYNNEI, per germline. This CDR3 is 14 amino acids long. The DNA read from the CDR3 is TGTGCCACTGGACAGGGACAGAGCACAGATACG. Translating it yields CATGQGQSTDT. The whole CDR3 sequence reads CATGQGQSTDTQYF.

For this clone: The observed sequence ends 3 residues before the CDR3 terminus, with the missing tail filled in from the germline J gene. V and J are TRBV5-6 and TRBJ1-6; 7 positions agree with TRBD1. Germline assignment: CDR1 SGHDT and CDR2 YYEEEE. The ends lost 3 bases at V and 9 bases at J; junction bases unmatched: 6. The CDR3 length is 14 residues. This CDR3 reads CASSSRQGRSPLHF. The CDR3 DNA, read in part, is TGTGCCAGCAGCTCCCGACAGGGCCGTTCACCC.

This clone turned up a few times. The CDR3 is cut off 3 residues early in the read; its end comes from the germline J gene. The chain employs TRBV30 and TRBJ2-1; 9 bases line up with TRBD1. The J segment lost 7 bases and the V segment lost 0 bases, leaving 4 bases of the junction unmatched. CDR1 is GTSNPN, CDR2 SVGIG, per germline (reference sequence). There are 14 residues in the CDR3. CDR3 DNA, as far as it was read: TGTGCCTGGAGTGTGGGGACAGGGACGAATGAG. It is translated as CAWSVGTGTNE. The CDR3 reads in full as CAWSVGTGTNEQFF. The full variable domain, completed using reference TRBV30 and TRBJ2-1, is SQTIHQWPATLVQPVGSPLSLECTVEGTSNPNLYWYRQAAGRGLQLLFYSVGIGQISSEVPQNLSASRPQDRQFILSSKKLLLSDSGFYLCAWSVGTGTNEQFFGPGTRLTVL.

A few counts support this clone. The CDR3 end falls 3 residues outside the read, so it is completed with the germline J gene. The chain recombines TRBV19 with TRBJ1-5, with D possibly matching TRBD1 (6 bases). Germline CDR1 is LNHDA and CDR2 is SQIVND (reference sequence). Trimming shortened V by 10 bases and J by 5 bases, and 18 bases separated the two germline ends. The CDR3 is 14 residues long. CDR3 DNA, as far as it was read: TGTGCCACCAACCGGGACACAGGATATCAGCCC. The encoded protein is CATNRDTGYQP. The entire CDR3 is CATNRDTGYQPQHF.

This clone was picked up many times. The DNA ends 3 residues before the CDR3 does, and the rest of the CDR3 is filled in from the germline J gene. The genes are TRBV2 and TRBJ1-5; maybe TRBD1 (6 bases). V lost 7 bases to trimming and J lost 7 bases, with 20 bases between them. The germline V gene encodes CDR1 SNHLY and CDR2 FYNNEI. CDR3 size: 15 residues. Incomplete CDR3 DNA: TGTGCCAGCACGGGGGGGCGGGGAGGGGGACAGCCC. Protein: CASTGGRGGGQP. The CDR3 in its entirety is CASTGGRGGGQPQHF.

This clone was counted a few times. Read sequence stops 3 residues before the CDR3 end, and the germline J gene provides the missing end. This chain connects TRBV7-9 to TRBJ1-1; D may be TRBD1 (6 bases). The CDR3 has 14 residues. Germline lookup yields CDR1 SEHNR and CDR2 FQNEAQ (reference sequence). V was pared by 5 bases and J by 2 bases, with 12 bases between. The sequenced CDR3 bases are TGTGCCAGCAGCATCTGGACAGAAAACACTGAA. Translated: CASSIWTENTE. Given in full, the CDR3 is CASSIWTENTEAFF. Using reference TRBV7-9 and TRBJ1-1 for the parts outside the CDR3, the full variable domain is DTGVSQNPRHKITKRGQNVTFRCDPISEHNRLYWYRQTLGQGPEFLTYFQNEAQLEKSRLLSDRFSAERPKGSFSTLEIQRTEQGDSAMYLCASSIWTENTEAFFGQGTRLTVV.

CDR3 protein: CASSMQGGGTDTQYF. The covered CDR3 bases are TGTGCCAGCAGCATGCAGGGAGGTGGCACAGATACG. The chain carries TRBV7-9 and TRBJ2-3; D possibly corresponds to TRBD2 (6 bases). The DNA ends 3 residues before the CDR3 does, and the rest of the CDR3 is filled in from the germline J gene. In germline, CDR1 is SEHNR, CDR2 FQNEAQ (reference sequence). With 5 bases removed from V and 1 base from J, the gap between germline ends came to 13 bases. The CDR3 runs to 15 residues.

This clone occurred many times. Coverage ceases 3 residues before the CDR3 finishes, and the germline J gene fills in the end. This chain links TRBV7-2 with TRBJ2-5, with 11 bases matching TRBD2. The CDR3 is 15 residues long. Trimming at V came to 7 bases and at J to 4 bases, leaving 8 bases not matched to a gene. CDR1 and CDR2 (germline): SGHTA, FQGNSA. Partial CDR3 DNA: TGTGCCAGCATCAGACTAGCGGGGAGGGGAGAGACC. It specifies CASIRLAGRGET. The full CDR3 is CASIRLAGRGETQYF. The variable domain in full, completed from reference TRBV7-2 and TRBJ2-5, reads GAGVSQSPSNKVTEKGKDVELRCDPISGHTALYWYRQSLGQGLEFLIYFQGNSAPDKSGLPSDRFSAERTGGSVSTLTIQRTQQEDSAVYLCASIRLAGRGETQYFGPGTRLLVL.

The sample holds a few counts of this clone. The CDR3 end lies 3 residues beyond the end of the read and is filled in from the germline J gene. The V call is TRBV2, the J call TRBJ1-6; 9 nucleotides align to TRBD1. This CDR3 has 14 amino acids. The germline gives CDR1 SNHLY, CDR2 FYNNEI. V was clipped by 9 bases and J by 7 bases; unmatched bases: 7. The CDR3 spells CASSGTGSNSPLHF. CDR3 DNA (partial): TGTGCCAGTAGCGGGACAGGGTCGAATTCACCC. Together with reference TRBV2 and TRBJ1-6, the CDR3 gives the full variable domain: EPEVTQTPSHQVTQMGQEVILRCVPISNHLYFYWYRQILGQKVEFLVSFYNNEISEKSEIFDDQFSVERPDGSNFTLKIRSTKLEDSAMYFCASSGTGSNSPLHFGNGTRLTVT.

The sample holds a few counts of this clone. The observed sequence ends 3 residues before the CDR3 terminus, with the missing tail filled in from the germline J gene. The rearrangement joins TRBV2 to TRBJ2-7, with TRBD2 matching over 13 bases. The CDR3 extends over 14 amino acids. Germline V lookup: CDR1 SNHLY, CDR2 FYNNEI. The junction had 3 bases not matched to a gene; V was cut back by 6 bases and J by 4 bases. CDR3 bases read: TGTGCCAGCAGGGGGACTAGCGGGGCATACGAG. Amino acids: CASRGTSGAYE. The whole CDR3 reads CASRGTSGAYEQYF. The whole variable domain, remainder taken from reference TRBV2 and TRBJ2-7, is EPEVTQTPSHQVTQMGQEVILRCVPISNHLYFYWYRQILGQKVEFLVSFYNNEISEKSEIFDDQFSVERPDGSNFTLKIRSTKLEDSAMYFCASRGTSGAYEQYFGPGTRLTVT.

By frequency in the sample, this clone is medium-sized. The read terminates 3 residues before the CDR3 end, so the remaining end is supplied by the germline J gene. The chain recombines TRBV29-1 with TRBJ1-2; TRBD1 matches 8 bases. The germline V gene encodes CDR1 SQVTM and CDR2 ANQGSEA. CDR3 size: 12 residues. The sequenced part of the CDR3 DNA is TGCAGCGTTGTCCTAGGGACAGGAGGC. It is translated as CSVVLGTGG. Given in full, the CDR3 is CSVVLGTGGYTF.

Remarks on this clone: Read sequence stops 3 residues before the CDR3 end, and the germline J gene provides the missing end. V is TRBV2 and J is TRBJ2-1; D possibly corresponds to TRBD1 (5 bases). CDR1 SNHLY and CDR2 FYNNEI come from the germline V gene. Trimming took off 4 bases at V and 3 bases at J, with 7 bases between the two ends. The CDR3 totals 13 residues. CDR3 DNA, as far as it was read: TGTGCCAGCAGTGTGCAGGGCTACAATGAG. It specifies CASSVQGYNE. The whole CDR3 region reads CASSVQGYNEQFF.

Comment on this clone: Coverage ceases 3 residues before the CDR3 finishes, and the germline J gene fills in the end. V and J are TRBV18 and TRBJ2-7, with TRBD1 matching 11 bases. Germline values: CDR1 KGHSH, CDR2 LQKENI. This CDR3 spans 13 amino acids. With V trimmed by 4 bases and J by 6 bases, 2 bases remained unmatched. The CDR3 DNA, read in part, is TGTGCCAGCTCACGGGGGACAGGGGGCGAG. Protein sequence: CASSRGTGGE. The whole CDR3 sequence reads CASSRGTGGEQYF.